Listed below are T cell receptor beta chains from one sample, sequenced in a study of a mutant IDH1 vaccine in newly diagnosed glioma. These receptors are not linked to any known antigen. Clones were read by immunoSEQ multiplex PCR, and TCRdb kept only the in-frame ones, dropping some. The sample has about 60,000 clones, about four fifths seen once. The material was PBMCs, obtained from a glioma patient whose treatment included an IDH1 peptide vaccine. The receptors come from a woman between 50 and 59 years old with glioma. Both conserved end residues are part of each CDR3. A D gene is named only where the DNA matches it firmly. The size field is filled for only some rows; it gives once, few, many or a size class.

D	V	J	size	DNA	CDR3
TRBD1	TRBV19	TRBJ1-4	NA	TGTGCCAGTAGTCCCGGGACAGGGGCCTCCATAGATGAAAAACTGTTTTTT	CASSPGTGASIDEKLFF
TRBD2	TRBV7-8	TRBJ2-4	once	TGTGCCAGCAGCCTCAACGGGGGGAACATTCAGTACTTC	CASSLNGGNIQYF
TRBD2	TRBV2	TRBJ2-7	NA	TGTGCCAGCAAAAGCGGGGTTGGGGACGAGCAGTACTTC	CASKSGVGDEQYF
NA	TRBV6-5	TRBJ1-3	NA	TGTGCCAGCAGTTACTCTTTCACATCCTCTGGAAACACCATATATTTT	CASSYSFTSSGNTIYF
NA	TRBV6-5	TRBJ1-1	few	TGTGCCAGCAGTTACAGTTCCCTCGGCACTGAAGCTTTCTTT	CASSYSSLGTEAFF
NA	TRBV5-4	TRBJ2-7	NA	TGTGCCAGCAGCTTGTCCGGGAGCTCCTACGAGCAGTACTTC	CASSLSGSSYEQYF
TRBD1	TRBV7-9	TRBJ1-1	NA	TGTGCCAGCAGCCCACCCGGGACAGTTTACACTGAAGCTTTCTTT	CASSPPGTVYTEAFF
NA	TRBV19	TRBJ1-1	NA	TGTGCCAGCAGAAGGACGGACCTGAACACTGAAGCTTTCTTT	CASRRTDLNTEAFF
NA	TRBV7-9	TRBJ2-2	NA	TGTGCCAGCAGTTCAGGGGCCGGGGAGCTGTTTTTT	CASSSGAGELFF
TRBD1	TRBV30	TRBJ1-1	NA	TGTGCCTGGAGTGTATCGACAGGGGGCCGGGGAGCTTTCTTT	CAWSVSTGGRGAFF
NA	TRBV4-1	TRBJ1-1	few	TGCGCCAGCAGCTTCAGACAGTACACTGAAGCTTTCTTT	CASSFRQYTEAFF
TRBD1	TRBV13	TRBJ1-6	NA	TGTGCCAGCAGCTTAGTGGGGAAGGGACAGGGGAGATCTAATTCACCCCTCCACTTT	CASSLVGKGQGRSNSPLHF
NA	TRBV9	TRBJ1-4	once	TGTGCCAGCAGCCCGGGACCGTCTAATGAAAAACTGTTTTTT	CASSPGPSNEKLFF
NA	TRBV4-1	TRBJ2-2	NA	TGCGCCAGCAGCCAGCCAGTGGTGGCCACCGGGGAGCTGTTTTTT	CASSQPVVATGELFF
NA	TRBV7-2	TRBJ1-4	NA	TGTGCCAGCAGCTTAGAACCCGACGATGAAAAACTGTTTTTT	CASSLEPDDEKLFF
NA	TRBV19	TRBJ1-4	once	TGTGCCAGTAGGCAGGGGTCCTCGGTCGCAAAACTGTTTTTT	CASRQGSSVAKLFF
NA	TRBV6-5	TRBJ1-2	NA	TGTGCCAGCAGTTCGACTGCCGGCGGCTACACCTTC	CASSSTAGGYTF
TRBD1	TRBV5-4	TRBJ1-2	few	TGTGCCAGCAGCTTGGGACAGGGGAGGGACTATGGCTACACCTTC	CASSLGQGRDYGYTF
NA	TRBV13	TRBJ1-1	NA	TGTGCCAGCAGCTTAGAGGTGACGAACACTGAAGCTTTCTTT	CASSLEVTNTEAFF
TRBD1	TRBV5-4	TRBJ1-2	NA	TGTGCCAGCAGCAAAGACAGGGGAATCTATGGCTACACCTTC	CASSKDRGIYGYTF
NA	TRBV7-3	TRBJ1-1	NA	TGTGCCAGCAGCTTACGGGGAGGGTGGACTGAAGCTTTCTTT	CASSLRGGWTEAFF
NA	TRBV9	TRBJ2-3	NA	TGTGCCAGCAGCGTAGGGGCAGGGGTTCCAGATACGCAGTATTTT	CASSVGAGVPDTQYF
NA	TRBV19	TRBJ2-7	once	TGTGCCAGTGCACGAGCCAGGGAGACCTCCTACGAGCAGTACTTC	CASARARETSYEQYF
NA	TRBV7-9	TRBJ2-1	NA	TGTGCCAGCAGCTTGACCAACCCGGACAATGAGCAGTTCTTC	CASSLTNPDNEQFF
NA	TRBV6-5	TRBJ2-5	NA	TGTGCCAGCAGTTACAAGGGAGCCCAGTACTTC	CASSYKGAQYF
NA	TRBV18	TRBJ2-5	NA	TGTGCCAGCTCACCACATCCCGGAGAGACCCAGTACTTC	CASSPHPGETQYF
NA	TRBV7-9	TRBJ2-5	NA	TGTGCCAGCAGCTTCTTGGGCTCAGAGACCCAGTACTTC	CASSFLGSETQYF
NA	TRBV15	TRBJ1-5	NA	TGTGCCACCAGCAGAGCGTCTTTTAGCAATCAGCCCCAGCATTTT	CATSRASFSNQPQHF
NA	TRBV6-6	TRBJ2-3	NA	TGTGCCAGCAGGGACTGGCGGAGGGATACGCAGTATTTT	CASRDWRRDTQYF
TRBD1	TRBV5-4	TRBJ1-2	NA	TGTGCCAGCAGCTTGGCCGGGACAGCATCCTATGGCTACACCTTC	CASSLAGTASYGYTF
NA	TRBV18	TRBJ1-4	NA	TGTGCCAGCTCATTTTCAACTAATGAAAAACTGTTTTTT	CASSFSTNEKLFF
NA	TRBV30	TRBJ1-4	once	TGTGCCTGGAGCCCGGGAAGTTCTAATGAAAAACTGTTTTTT	CAWSPGSSNEKLFF
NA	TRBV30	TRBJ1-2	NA	TGTGCCTGGGGTAGAGTAGGACAGATCTATGGCTACACCTTC	CAWGRVGQIYGYTF
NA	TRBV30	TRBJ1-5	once	TGTGCCTGGAGTGTACCCCATAGACCCCAGCATTTT	CAWSVPHRPQHF
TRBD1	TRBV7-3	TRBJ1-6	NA	TGTGCCAGCAGCCGACAGGGTTTCGGTTCACCCCTCCACTTT	CASSRQGFGSPLHF
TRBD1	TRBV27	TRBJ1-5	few	TGTGCCAGCAGTCCTCTACAGGGGGCTCAGCCCCAGCATTTT	CASSPLQGAQPQHF
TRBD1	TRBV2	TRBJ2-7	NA	TGTGCCAGCGGCGGACAGGGGGTCTACGAGCAGTACTTC	CASGGQGVYEQYF
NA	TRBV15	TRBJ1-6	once	TGTGCCACCAGCAGAGATCTCCTAGGGAATAATTCACCCCTCCACTTT	CATSRDLLGNNSPLHF
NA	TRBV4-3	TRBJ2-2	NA	TGCGCCAGCAGCCAAGAAAGGGAGCGGGTTAGCGTGGCCGGGGAGCTGTTTTTT	CASSQERERVSVAGELFF
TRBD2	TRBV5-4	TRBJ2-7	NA	TGTGCCAGCAGCCTGGGACTAGCGGGGGGGAGGAGCTCCTACGAGCAGTACTTC	CASSLGLAGGRSSYEQYF
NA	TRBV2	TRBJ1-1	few	TGTGCCAGCCATCCCTGGCGCGGCACTGAAGCTTTCTTT	CASHPWRGTEAFF